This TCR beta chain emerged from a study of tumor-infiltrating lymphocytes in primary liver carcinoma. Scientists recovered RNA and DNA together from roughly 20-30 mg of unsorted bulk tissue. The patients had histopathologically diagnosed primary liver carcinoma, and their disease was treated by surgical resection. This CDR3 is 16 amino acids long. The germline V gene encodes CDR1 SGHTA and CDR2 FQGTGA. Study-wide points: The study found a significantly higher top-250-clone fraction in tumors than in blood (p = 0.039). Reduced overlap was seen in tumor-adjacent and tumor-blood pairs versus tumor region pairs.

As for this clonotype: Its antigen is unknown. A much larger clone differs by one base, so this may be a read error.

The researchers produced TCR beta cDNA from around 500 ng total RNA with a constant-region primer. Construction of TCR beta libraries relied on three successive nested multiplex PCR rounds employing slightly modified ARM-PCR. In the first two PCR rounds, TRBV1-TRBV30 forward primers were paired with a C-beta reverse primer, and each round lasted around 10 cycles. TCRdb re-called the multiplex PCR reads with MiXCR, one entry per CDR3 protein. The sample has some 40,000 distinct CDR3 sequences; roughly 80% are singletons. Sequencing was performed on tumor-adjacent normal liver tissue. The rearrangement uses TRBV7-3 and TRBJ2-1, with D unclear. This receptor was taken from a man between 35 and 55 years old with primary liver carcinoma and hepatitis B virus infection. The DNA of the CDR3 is TGTTCCAGCAGCACGGACCGGACCCTCTCCTACAATGAGCAGTTCTTC. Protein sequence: CSSSTDRTLSYNEQFF.